This T cell receptor (beta chain) appears in the sequencing data of a study of T cell changes during pregnancy in multiple sclerosis. TCRdb's table, derived via immunoSEQ multiplex PCR, lists solely in-frame clones and lacks some. This table has some 74,000 clones, approximately 92% appearing once. This CDR3 is built from 10 residues. The germline V gene encodes CDR1 DFQATT and CDR2 SNEGSKA (reference sequence). The source of this sequence is a female donor with multiple sclerosis, enrolled in a pregnancy study. The starting material was peripheral blood, obtained before pregnancy. The chain employs TRBV20-1 and TRBJ1-1; no firm D call. The CDR3 DNA follows: TGCAGCCCGTTCGGGGTTACAGCTTTCTTT. Protein: CSPFGVTAFF.